These T cell receptor beta chains were read from a single sample in a study of identical twins. In TCRdb, the 5' RACE reads were re-called with MiXCR into one record per CDR3 protein. There are some 900,000 distinct CDR3 sequences in the sample; 9% to 15% occur only once, and about 1.6% lies in the top ten. These data were also filed under a second study, of yellow fever vaccine responses in identical twins.

The material sequenced was PBMCs. Receptors were obtained from a woman aged 18-29 years in good health. Both conserved end residues are trimmed from each CDR3.

>TRBV9
ASSPNPAGSYNEQF
>TRBV20-1
SAPDRGTYGYT
>TRBV10-3
AISSGQGGTEAF
>TRBV5-1
ASSSDRGGNTEAF
>TRBV7-9
ASSPPLGRNSGNTIY
>TRBV3-1
ASSFGLAGLRGEQF
>TRBV5-1
ASSLAGSTSSNTQY
>TRBV6-1
ASKSSGRNYGYT
>TRBV20-1
SAIEGQGAYNEQF
>TRBV20-1
SARDPLDNEQF
>TRBV6-2/TRBV6-3
ASREPGRGPHYEQY
>TRBV28
AVRIAGELNEQF
>TRBV7-8
ASSFSGQLNYEQY
>TRBV4-1
ASSQVPLTSGGGTDTQY
>TRBV20-1
SAREWTSGRSTDTQY
>TRBV2
ASGTRSGSAYEQY
>TRBV4-2
ASSQEALPRTGELF
>TRBV7-2
ASSPLGRGLVNTEAF
>TRBV29-1
SVEASKNIQY
>TRBV6-5
ASSYIQAGGYGYT
>TRBV10-3
AIREGLRDEDTQY
>TRBV12-3/TRBV12-4
ASSRGWEANTGELF
>TRBV20-1
SAGTELGELF
>TRBV4-1
ASSPPSGRFNEQF
>TRBV6-1
ASSPKETVYNEQF
>TRBV25-1
ASRGTSGRNEQF
>TRBV15
ATSRGLGPSTDTQY
>TRBV9
ASSGSTGTVDSYEQY
>TRBV11-2
ASSALSDRGYNSPLH
>TRBV7-9
ASSLLAGATYNEQF
>TRBV24-1
ATRDGGGEAF
>TRBV5-1
ASSWTSFGDNGYT
>TRBV7-2
ASSQSPPGFGANVLT
>TRBV2
ASSGQRWETQY
>TRBV7-9
ASSPSSGIGTGELF
>TRBV5-1
ASRLMSGTFNEQF
>TRBV10-3
AISPRGQGAPHEQF
>TRBV9
ASSSGGVKVWEQF
>TRBV14
ASSQRVVFAEAF
>TRBV29-1
SVGGGTAENYGYT
>TRBV10-3
AISPGGHNEQF
>TRBV12-5
ASGLELGGLSYNEQF
>TRBV6-1
ASTPTGGNADTQY
>TRBV28
ASSFGDREFQPQH
>TRBV20-1
SARLVGYT
>TRBV3-1
ASSLGGSGGDTQY
>TRBV12-3/TRBV12-4
ASSPPLAVGNEQF
>TRBV20-1
SATRTVFQETQY
>TRBV20-1
SARDEGQSTDTQY
>TRBV6-1
ASNPRGAGANVLT
>TRBV18
ASSPLDNQETQY
>TRBV6-5
ASSYGYDGGEQY
>TRBV19
ASTTGRLIYGYT
>TRBV5-1
ASSLTSGTRTMDEQF
>TRBV2
ASSRGVDRTYEQY
>TRBV6-5
ASSYSPDQNIQY
>TRBV18
ASSDSMYTEAF
>TRBV6-5
ASSYQSGSANTGELF